A single sample is the source of the 2 T cell receptor beta chains below, sequenced in a study of T cell responses to AZD1222 COVID-19 vaccine. Clones were read by immunoSEQ multiplex PCR, and TCRdb kept only the in-frame ones, dropping some. The sample lists roughly 100,000 clones, more than 70% seen once, with about 14% in the top ten. Sequenced material: peripheral blood, taken on day 0 of AZD1222 vaccination. Receptors were obtained from an adult in good health.

This chain uses TRBV19 with TRBJ1-3, with D perhaps TRBD1 (6 bases). This CDR3 contains 16 residues. Germline V gives CDR1 LNHDA, CDR2 SQIVND (reference sequence). Trimming cost V 7 bases and J 0 bases, with 16 bases left between them. The CDR3 is CASTGGSTSSGNTIYF. The CDR3 bases are TGTGCCAGTACGGGGGGCAGCACTTCCTCTGGAAACACCATATATTTT.

The chain links TRBV7-7 to TRBJ2-3, with D hard to call. This CDR3 has 13 amino acids. V lost 1 base to trimming and J lost 6 bases, with 8 bases between them. From germline, CDR1 is SSHAT and CDR2 FNYEAQ (reference sequence). The CDR3 spells CASSLDTWDTQYF. The CDR3 nucleotides are TGTGCCAGCAGCTTAGATACGTGGGATACGCAGTATTTT.